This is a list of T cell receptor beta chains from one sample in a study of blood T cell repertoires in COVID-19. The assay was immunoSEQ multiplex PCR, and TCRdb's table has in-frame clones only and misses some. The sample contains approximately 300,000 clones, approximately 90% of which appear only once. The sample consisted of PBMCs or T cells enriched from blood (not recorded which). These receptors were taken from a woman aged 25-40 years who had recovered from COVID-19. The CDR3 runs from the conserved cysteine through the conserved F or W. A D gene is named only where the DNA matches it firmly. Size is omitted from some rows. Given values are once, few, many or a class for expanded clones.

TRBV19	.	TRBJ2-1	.	TGTGCCAGCAAAATCGGACAGTTCTACAATGAGCAGTTCTTC	CASKIGQFYNEQFF
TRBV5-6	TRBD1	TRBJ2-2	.	TGTGCCAGCAGCCTCGGACAGGTTAACACCGGGGAGCTGTTTTTT	CASSLGQVNTGELFF
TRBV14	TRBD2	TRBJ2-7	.	TGTGCCAGCAGCCAAGATTGGGCTAGCGGGGGCTACGAGCAGTACTTC	CASSQDWASGGYEQYF
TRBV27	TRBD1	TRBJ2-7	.	TGTGCCAGCAGTCGTCAGGGGGAGGAGCAGTACTTC	CASSRQGEEQYF
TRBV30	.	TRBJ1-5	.	TGTGCCTGGAGTGCTCGCGGGTCGAGCAATCAGCCCCAGCATTTT	CAWSARGSSNQPQHF
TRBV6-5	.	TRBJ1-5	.	TGTGCCAGCAGCGCACAGGGTAATAGCAATCAGCCCCAGCATTTT	CASSAQGNSNQPQHF
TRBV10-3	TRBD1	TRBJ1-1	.	TGTGCCATCAGTGAGTTCGCAGGGGGAGTGAACACTGAAGCTTTCTTT	CAISEFAGGVNTEAFF
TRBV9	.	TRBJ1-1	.	TGTGCCAGCAGCGCACAGGGTACCCTTTTGGAAGCTTTCTTT	CASSAQGTLLEAFF
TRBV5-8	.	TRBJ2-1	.	TGTGCCAGCAGCTTGTTCGGGGTGGCATACAATGAGCAGTTCTTC	CASSLFGVAYNEQFF
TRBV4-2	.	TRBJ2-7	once	TGTGCCAGCAGCCGACTATCGACAGGTTCCACACACTACGAGCAGTACTTC	CASSRLSTGSTHYEQYF
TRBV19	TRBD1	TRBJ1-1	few	TGTGCCAGTACCCAAACAGGGGCGATTGAAGCTTTCTTT	CASTQTGAIEAFF
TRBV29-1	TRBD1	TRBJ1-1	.	TGCAGCATCCCCGGGACAGGGGCTATGAGGAACACTGAAGCTTTCTTT	CSIPGTGAMRNTEAFF
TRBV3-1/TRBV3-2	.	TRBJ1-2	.	TGTGCCAGCAGCCAAGTGCAGGGGCAGGGTGGCTACACCTTC	CASSQVQGQGGYTF
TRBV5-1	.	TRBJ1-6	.	TGCGCCAGCAGCTTAGGACAGCGGAATTCACCCCTCCACTTT	CASSLGQRNSPLHF
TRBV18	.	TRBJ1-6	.	TGTGCCAGCTCACCCAAGGGGGGGAGTCTTGGGTCACCCCTCCACTTT	CASSPKGGSLGSPLHF
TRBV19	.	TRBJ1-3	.	TGTGCCAGTAGTCCAGGGGACACCGGAAACACCATATATTTT	CASSPGDTGNTIYF
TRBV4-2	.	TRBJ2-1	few	TGTGCCAGCAGCCCGGCTCAGGCGGGTGCCTACAATGAGCAGTTCTTC	CASSPAQAGAYNEQFF
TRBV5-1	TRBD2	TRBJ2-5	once	TGCGCCAGCAGCTTGGCTAGCGGGGGGGCCCGGGAGACCCAGTACTTC	CASSLASGGARETQYF
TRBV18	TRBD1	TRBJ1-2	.	TGTGCCAGCTCACCACCGGAGACAGGGCCTAACTATGGCTACACCTTC	CASSPPETGPNYGYTF
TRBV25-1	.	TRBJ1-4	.	TGTGCCAGTGCCGCGGTAACTAATGAAAAACTGTTTTTT	CASAAVTNEKLFF
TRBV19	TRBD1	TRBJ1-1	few	TGTGCCAGTAGCCTGACAGGGGGCCCCACTGAAGCTTTCTTT	CASSLTGGPTEAFF
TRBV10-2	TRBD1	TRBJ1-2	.	TGCGCCACCCACCGGACAGGGTTTGGCTACACCTTC	CATHRTGFGYTF
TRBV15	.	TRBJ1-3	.	TGTGCCACAAGCCGCTCTGGAAACACCATATATTTT	CATSRSGNTIYF
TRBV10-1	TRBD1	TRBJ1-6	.	TGCGCCAGCAGCCCGTCTGGGACAGGGAGGTCACCCCTCCACTTT	CASSPSGTGRSPLHF
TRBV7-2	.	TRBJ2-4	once	TGTGCCAGCAGCTTAAATTGGAGGGAGCAGGGTAACATTCAGTACTTC	CASSLNWREQGNIQYF